This is a list of T cell receptor beta chains from one sample in a study of T-cell reconstitution after alpha-beta-depleted transplantation in children. MiXCR, run by TCRdb on the PCR reads, gives a single entry per CDR3 protein. The sample lists about 300,000 distinct CDR3 sequences; roughly 8.2% were seen once. The specimen comprised peripheral blood, sampled 360 days after TCRalphabeta/CD19-depleted stem cell transplant. The receptors derive from a female patient aged 2 to 10 who had a stem cell transplant for Fanconi anemia, so the T cells may come from the graft donor. Both conserved end residues are part of each CDR3. Fields, in order: V gene, J gene, CDR3 length, clone size, CDR3 protein. The size field is filled for only some rows; it gives once, few, many or a size class.

V: TRBV11-3; J: TRBJ2-1; length: 14; size: few; CDR3: CASSLMGRGNEQFF
V: TRBV6-2/TRBV6-3; J: TRBJ1-1; length: 14; size: many; CDR3: CASSLAPVTMDAFF
V: TRBV7-9; J: TRBJ2-2; length: 16; size: NA; CDR3: CASRTSGGKGTGELFF
V: TRBV6-5; J: TRBJ2-1; length: 13; size: many; CDR3: CASSDSEYNEQFF
V: TRBV20-1; J: TRBJ1-4; length: 13; size: few; CDR3: CSATGGTNEKLFF
V: TRBV9; J: TRBJ2-1; length: 13; size: NA; CDR3: CASSVDPRGEQFF
V: TRBV12-5; J: TRBJ1-1; length: 16; size: many; CDR3: CASGFGTTRQNTEAFF
V: TRBV9; J: TRBJ1-1; length: 15; size: NA; CDR3: CASSVGAGGSSEAFF
V: TRBV7-2; J: TRBJ2-1; length: 13; size: many; CDR3: CASSTPQGHEQFF
V: TRBV25-1; J: TRBJ1-4; length: 15; size: few; CDR3: CASSVPGTGIEKLFF
V: TRBV28; J: TRBJ1-4; length: 14; size: NA; CDR3: CASSFRPLNEKLFF
V: TRBV28; J: TRBJ1-2; length: 16; size: NA; CDR3: CASREGGGQLLYGYTF
V: TRBV5-1; J: TRBJ1-1; length: 15; size: few; CDR3: CASSLDIGMNTEAFF
V: TRBV7-2; J: TRBJ1-1; length: 16; size: many; CDR3: CASSLVADLGDTEAFF
V: TRBV11-2; J: TRBJ2-3; length: 16; size: NA; CDR3: CASSHLAGESTDTQYF
V: TRBV10-3; J: TRBJ2-3; length: 14; size: few; CDR3: CATSGSTGTDTQYF
V: TRBV12-3/TRBV12-4; J: TRBJ1-3; length: 14; size: many; CDR3: CASSLRQSGNTIYF
V: TRBV28; J: TRBJ2-1; length: 15; size: many; CDR3: CASSLSLGKAGNQFF
V: TRBV4-2; J: TRBJ1-2; length: 12; size: many; CDR3: CASSLTGNGYTF
V: TRBV28; J: TRBJ1-2; length: 14; size: few; CDR3: CASSSLTGSYGYTF
V: TRBV28; J: TRBJ1-1; length: 14; size: many; CDR3: CASSLRGASQEAFF
V: TRBV10-3; J: TRBJ2-2; length: 13; size: many; CDR3: CAISEAGAGELFF
V: TRBV7-3; J: TRBJ2-3; length: 15; size: many; CDR3: CASSFGTSDTDTQYF
V: TRBV28; J: TRBJ2-3; length: 14; size: many; CDR3: CASRMDRGADTQYF
V: TRBV25-1; J: TRBJ1-4; length: 18; size: NA; CDR3: CASSDPLPRQGGNEKLFF
V: TRBV4-2; J: TRBJ2-4; length: 16; size: NA; CDR3: CASSQVGVEAKNIQYF
V: TRBV18; J: TRBJ2-7; length: 14; size: many; CDR3: CASSPALKGSEQYF
V: TRBV12-3/TRBV12-4; J: TRBJ2-1; length: 13; size: many; CDR3: CASSFRGGLEQFF
V: TRBV14; J: TRBJ2-7; length: 14; size: many; CDR3: CASSQLVMLGEQYF
V: TRBV5-6; J: TRBJ1-2; length: 14; size: NA; CDR3: CASSYSGQSYGYTF
V: TRBV24-1; J: TRBJ1-2; length: 14; size: NA; CDR3: CATSSPGPNYGYTF
V: TRBV4-2; J: TRBJ1-1; length: 16; size: NA; CDR3: CASSQDAGARGTEAFF
V: TRBV6-2/TRBV6-3; J: TRBJ1-6; length: 15; size: few; CDR3: CASTKPGQGFIPLHF
V: TRBV6-5; J: TRBJ2-7; length: 15; size: NA; CDR3: CASSYSTRGRSEQYF
V: TRBV5-5; J: TRBJ2-5; length: 15; size: NA; CDR3: CASSLGGTGGETQYF
V: TRBV20-1; J: TRBJ2-1; length: 12; size: many; CDR3: CSARSLANEQFF
V: TRBV7-6; J: TRBJ1-1; length: 17; size: NA; CDR3: CASSLFKRQGLNTEAFF